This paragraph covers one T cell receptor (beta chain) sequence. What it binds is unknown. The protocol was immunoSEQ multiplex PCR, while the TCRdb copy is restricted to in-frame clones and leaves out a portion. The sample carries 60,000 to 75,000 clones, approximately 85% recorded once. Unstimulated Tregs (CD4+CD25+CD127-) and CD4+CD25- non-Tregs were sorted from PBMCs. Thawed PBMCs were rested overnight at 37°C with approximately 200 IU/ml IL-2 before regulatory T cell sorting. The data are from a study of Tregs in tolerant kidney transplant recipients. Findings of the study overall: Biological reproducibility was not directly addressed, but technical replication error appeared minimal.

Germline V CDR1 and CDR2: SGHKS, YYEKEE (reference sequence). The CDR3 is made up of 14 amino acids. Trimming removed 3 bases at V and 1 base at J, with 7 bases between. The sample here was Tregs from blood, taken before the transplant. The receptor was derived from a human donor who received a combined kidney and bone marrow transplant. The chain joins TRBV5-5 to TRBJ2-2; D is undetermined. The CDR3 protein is CASSSRQNTGELFF. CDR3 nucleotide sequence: TGTGCCAGCAGCTCCCGACAGAACACCGGGGAGCTGTTTTTT.